The T cell receptor (beta chain) under discussion was sequenced for a study of shared clonotypes between healthy human individuals. In the study overall: Researchers assigned three CD4 naive, three CD4 memory, two CD8 naive and one CD8 memory plate to each donor. General study results and limits: Non-shared clonotypes were found to have lower generation probabilities than the clonotypes that were shared by all four of the sorted-subset donors.

Everyone who donated was a Caucasian adult who lived in Nashville, Tennessee. The germline gives CDR1 SQVTM, CDR2 ANQGSEA. V was clipped by 8 bases and J by 3 bases, with 18 bases between them. This CDR3 has 14 residues. Per the original data handling: Junction-only sequences produced by ImmunoSEQ had no quality scores, so filtering differed. The repertoire was sequenced with immunoSEQ multiplex PCR; TCRdb's copy has only in-frame clones and lacks some. The D gene and trimming were derived from the DNA, and the V and J assignments and clone size from that table. The data hold approximately 340,000 clones, with roughly 70% observed a single time. Remarks on this clone: No antigen is known for it.

Sequenced input: memory CD4+ T cells sorted from blood. Subset noted: CD45RA-negative fraction. The chain links TRBV29-1 to TRBJ2-3, with D possibly being TRBD1 (5 bases). The clonotype comes from a man between 25 and 39 years old in good health. CDR3 sequence (DNA): TGCAGCCTCCTAATTGAAAGGGGAACAGATACGCAGTATTTT. It specifies CSLLIERGTDTQYF.